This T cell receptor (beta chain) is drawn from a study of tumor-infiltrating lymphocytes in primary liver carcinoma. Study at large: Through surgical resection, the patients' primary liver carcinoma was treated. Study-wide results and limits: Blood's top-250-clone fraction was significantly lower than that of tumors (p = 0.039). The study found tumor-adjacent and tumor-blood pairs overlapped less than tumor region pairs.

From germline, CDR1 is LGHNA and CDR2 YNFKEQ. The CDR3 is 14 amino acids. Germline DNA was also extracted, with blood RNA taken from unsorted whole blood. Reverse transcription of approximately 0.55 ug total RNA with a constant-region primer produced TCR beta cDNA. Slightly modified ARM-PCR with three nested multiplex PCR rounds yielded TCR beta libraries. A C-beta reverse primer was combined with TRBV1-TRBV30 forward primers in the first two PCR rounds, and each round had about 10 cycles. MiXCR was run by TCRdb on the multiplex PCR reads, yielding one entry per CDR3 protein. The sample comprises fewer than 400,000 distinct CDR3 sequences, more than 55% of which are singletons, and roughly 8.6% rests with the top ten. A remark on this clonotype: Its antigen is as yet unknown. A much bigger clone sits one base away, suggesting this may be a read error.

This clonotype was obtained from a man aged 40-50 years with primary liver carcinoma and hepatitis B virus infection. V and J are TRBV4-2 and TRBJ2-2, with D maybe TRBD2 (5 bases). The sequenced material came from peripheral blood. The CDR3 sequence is CASRSSESTGEPFF. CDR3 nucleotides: TGTGCCAGCAGATCAAGCGAGTCCACCGGGGAGCCGTTTTTT.